This T cell receptor beta chain was profiled in a study of blood T cells in healthy people across ages. The CDR3 has 15 residues. Germline CDR1 is SGHAT and CDR2 is FQNNGV. Trimming cost V 5 bases and J 5 bases, with 15 bases left between them. With a J-beta primer mix and a sample-barcoded 5' primer, a second PCR ran about 7 to 12 cycles. TCRdb reprocessed the 5' RACE reads with MiXCR, giving one entry per CDR3 protein. This sample has 500,000 to 600,000 distinct CDR3 sequences, with approximately 27% found just once. The sequenced material came from blood. The clonotype comes from a woman in her 70s in good health. The chain employs TRBV11-2 and TRBJ2-2; no firm D call. CDR3 nucleotide sequence: TGTGCCAGCAGCGGTGGGTCGGGTAGGACCGGGGAGCTGTTTTTT. Protein sequence: CASSGGSGRTGELFF.